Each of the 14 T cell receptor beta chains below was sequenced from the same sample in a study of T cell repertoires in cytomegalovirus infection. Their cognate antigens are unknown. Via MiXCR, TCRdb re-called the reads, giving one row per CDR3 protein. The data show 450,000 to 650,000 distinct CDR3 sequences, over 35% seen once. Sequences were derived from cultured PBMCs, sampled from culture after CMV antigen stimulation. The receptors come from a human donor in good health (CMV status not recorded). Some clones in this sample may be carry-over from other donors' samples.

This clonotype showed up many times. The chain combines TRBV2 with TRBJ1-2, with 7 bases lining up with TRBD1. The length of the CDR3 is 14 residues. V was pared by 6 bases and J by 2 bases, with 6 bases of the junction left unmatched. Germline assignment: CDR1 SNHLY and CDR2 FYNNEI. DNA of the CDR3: TGTGCCAGCAGCCTACAGGGGATGAACTATGGCTACACCTTC. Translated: CASSLQGMNYGYTF.

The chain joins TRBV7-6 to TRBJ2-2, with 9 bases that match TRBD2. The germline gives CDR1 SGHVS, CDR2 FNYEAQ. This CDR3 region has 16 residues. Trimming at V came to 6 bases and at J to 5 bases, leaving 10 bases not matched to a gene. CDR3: CASRLAGPPVTGELFF. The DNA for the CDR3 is TGTGCCAGCAGACTAGCGGGCCCCCCCGTTACCGGGGAGCTGTTTTTT.

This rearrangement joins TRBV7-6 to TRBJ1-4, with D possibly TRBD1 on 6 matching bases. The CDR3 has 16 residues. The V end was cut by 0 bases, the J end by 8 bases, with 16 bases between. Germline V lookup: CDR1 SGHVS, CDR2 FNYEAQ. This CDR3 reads CASSLALMAGAEKLFF. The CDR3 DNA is TGTGCCAGCAGCTTAGCGTTAATGGCAGGGGCAGAAAAACTGTTTTTT.

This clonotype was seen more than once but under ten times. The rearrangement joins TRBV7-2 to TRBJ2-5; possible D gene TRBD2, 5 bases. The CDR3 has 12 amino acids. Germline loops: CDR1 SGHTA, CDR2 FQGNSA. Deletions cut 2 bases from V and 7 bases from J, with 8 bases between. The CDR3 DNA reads TGTGCCAGCAGCTTAACGGGGAGGACCCAGTACTTC. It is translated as CASSLTGRTQYF.

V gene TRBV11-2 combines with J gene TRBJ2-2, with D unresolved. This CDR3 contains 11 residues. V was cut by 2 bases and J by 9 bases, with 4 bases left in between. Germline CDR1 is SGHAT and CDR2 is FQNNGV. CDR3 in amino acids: CASSLKWELFF. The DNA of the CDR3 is TGTGCCAGCAGCTTAAAGTGGGAGCTGTTTTTT.

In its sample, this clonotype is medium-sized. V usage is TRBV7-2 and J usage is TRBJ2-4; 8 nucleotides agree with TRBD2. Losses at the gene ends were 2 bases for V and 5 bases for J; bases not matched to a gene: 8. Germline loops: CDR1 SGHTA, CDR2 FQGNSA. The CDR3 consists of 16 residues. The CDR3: CASSLMSSGPQNIQYF. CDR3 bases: TGTGCCAGCAGCTTAATGTCTAGCGGGCCCCAAAACATTCAGTACTTC. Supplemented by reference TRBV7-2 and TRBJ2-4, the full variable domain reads GAGVSQSPSNKVTEKGKDVELRCDPISGHTALYWYRQSLGQGLEFLIYFQGNSAPDKSGLPSDRFSAERTGGSVSTLTIQRTQQEDSAVYLCASSLMSSGPQNIQYFGAGTRLSVL.

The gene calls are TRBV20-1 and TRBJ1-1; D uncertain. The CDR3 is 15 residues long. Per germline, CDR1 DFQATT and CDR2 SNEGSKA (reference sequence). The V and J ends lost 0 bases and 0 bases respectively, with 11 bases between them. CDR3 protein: CSARDWGTLNTEAFF. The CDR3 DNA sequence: TGCAGTGCTAGAGATTGGGGTACCCTGAACACTGAAGCTTTCTTT.

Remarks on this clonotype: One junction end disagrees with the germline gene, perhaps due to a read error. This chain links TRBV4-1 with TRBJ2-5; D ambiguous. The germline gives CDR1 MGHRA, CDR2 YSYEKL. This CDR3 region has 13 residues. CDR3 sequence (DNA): TGCGCCAGCAGTCAAGCAAGTCACCAGACCCAGTACTTC. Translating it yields CASSQASHQTQYF.

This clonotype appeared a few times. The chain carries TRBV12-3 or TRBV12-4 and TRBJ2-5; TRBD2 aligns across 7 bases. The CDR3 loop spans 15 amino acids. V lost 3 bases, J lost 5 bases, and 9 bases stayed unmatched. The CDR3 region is CASSFRSAGEETQYF. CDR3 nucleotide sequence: TGTGCCAGCAGTTTCCGGTCGGCGGGAGAGGAGACCCAGTACTTC.

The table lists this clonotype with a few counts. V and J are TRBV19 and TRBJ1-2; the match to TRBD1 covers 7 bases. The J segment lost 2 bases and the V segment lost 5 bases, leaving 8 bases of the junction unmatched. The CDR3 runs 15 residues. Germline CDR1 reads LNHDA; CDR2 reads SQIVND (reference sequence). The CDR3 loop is CASSPRDRLNYGYTF. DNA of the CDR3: TGTGCCAGTAGTCCCCGGGACAGATTAAACTATGGCTACACCTTC.

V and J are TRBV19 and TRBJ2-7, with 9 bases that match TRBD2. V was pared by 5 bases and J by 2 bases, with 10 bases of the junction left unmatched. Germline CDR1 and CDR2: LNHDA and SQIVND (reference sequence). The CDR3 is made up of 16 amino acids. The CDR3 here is CASSPSGTSRPYEQYF. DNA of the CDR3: TGTGCCAGTAGTCCCTCCGGGACTAGCAGACCCTACGAGCAGTACTTC.

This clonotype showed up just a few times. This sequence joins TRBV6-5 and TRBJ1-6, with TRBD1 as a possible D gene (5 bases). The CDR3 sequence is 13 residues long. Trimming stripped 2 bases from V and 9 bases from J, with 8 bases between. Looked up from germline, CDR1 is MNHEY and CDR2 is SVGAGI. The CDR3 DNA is TGTGCCAGCAGTTACGGGGGGATTTCACCCCTCCACTTT. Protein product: CASSYGGISPLHF.

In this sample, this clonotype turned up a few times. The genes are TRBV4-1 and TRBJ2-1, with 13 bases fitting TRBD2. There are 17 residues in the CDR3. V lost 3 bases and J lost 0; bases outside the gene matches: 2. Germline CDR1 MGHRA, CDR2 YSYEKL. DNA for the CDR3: TGCGCCAGCAGCCAGGGACTAGCGGGACGCTCCTACAATGAGCAGTTCTTC. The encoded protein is CASSQGLAGRSYNEQFF.

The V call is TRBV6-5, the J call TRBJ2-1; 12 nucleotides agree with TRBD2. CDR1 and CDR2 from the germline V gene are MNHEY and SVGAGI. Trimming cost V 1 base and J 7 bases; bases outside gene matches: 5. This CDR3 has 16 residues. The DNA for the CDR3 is TGTGCCAGCAGTTACTTTGCTAGCGGGAGGGCGAATGAGCAGTTCTTC. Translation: CASSYFASGRANEQFF.